A selection of T cell receptor beta chains follows, all from one sample in a study of T cells in narcolepsy. Clones were read by immunoSEQ multiplex PCR, and TCRdb kept only the in-frame ones, dropping some. The table lists some 20,000 clones, less than 90% of them singletons. Sequenced sample: memory (CD45RA-) CD4+ T cells from blood. The receptors were sampled from a human donor in good health. Each CDR3 is given without its conserved first and last residue. The order of the fields is clone size, J gene, V gene, CDR3 protein. Not every row has a clone size; where given, it reads once, few, many or a size class.

clone size: -
J gene: TRBJ1-4
V gene: TRBV6-6
CDR3 protein: ASTNRGQGNEKLF

clone size: -
J gene: TRBJ2-7
V gene: TRBV18
CDR3 protein: ASSVASGGQSSYEQY

clone size: few
J gene: TRBJ1-6
V gene: TRBV2
CDR3 protein: ASRGTGSPLH

clone size: -
J gene: TRBJ2-1
V gene: TRBV5-4
CDR3 protein: ASSLAPSGGTNEQF

clone size: -
J gene: TRBJ2-7
V gene: TRBV5-8
CDR3 protein: ASSLDSWDRGLIEQY

clone size: -
J gene: TRBJ2-7
V gene: TRBV7-9
CDR3 protein: ASSPSPGVSSYEQY

clone size: -
J gene: TRBJ2-1
V gene: TRBV7-9
CDR3 protein: ASSRPGLAGEGQF

clone size: -
J gene: -
V gene: TRBV5-4
CDR3 protein: ASSLAGDRVYEQY

clone size: -
J gene: TRBJ2-1
V gene: TRBV4-2
CDR3 protein: ASSPGSGRYNEQF

clone size: -
J gene: TRBJ1-1
V gene: TRBV6-5
CDR3 protein: ASSYRKSRMNTEAF

clone size: -
J gene: TRBJ2-5
V gene: TRBV7-2
CDR3 protein: ASSLGLATQETQY

clone size: -
J gene: TRBJ1-2
V gene: TRBV5-1
CDR3 protein: ASRREYRFYGYT

clone size: few
J gene: TRBJ2-3
V gene: TRBV7-2
CDR3 protein: ASSLSFMRGRTDTQY

clone size: -
J gene: TRBJ1-1
V gene: TRBV5-6
CDR3 protein: ASSWGLNTEAF

clone size: -
J gene: TRBJ2-7
V gene: TRBV6-1
CDR3 protein: ASSARFYEQY

clone size: -
J gene: TRBJ1-5
V gene: TRBV18
CDR3 protein: ASSPGTGYGAQH

clone size: -
J gene: TRBJ2-5
V gene: TRBV30
CDR3 protein: AWTLKETQY

clone size: -
J gene: TRBJ2-1
V gene: TRBV19
CDR3 protein: ASMEGTRNEQF

clone size: -
J gene: TRBJ2-7
V gene: TRBV11-2
CDR3 protein: ASSLGRGGYEQY

clone size: -
J gene: TRBJ2-6
V gene: TRBV6-1
CDR3 protein: ASRGWASGANVLT